A single sample gave rise to the 14 T cell receptor beta chains below, sequenced in a study of identical twins. TCRdb ran MiXCR on the 5' RACE reads and lists one entry per CDR3 protein. The sample holds 450,000 or so distinct CDR3 sequences, approximately 24% seen once. The same specimen was also included in a second study, on T cells expressing NK-cell markers.

Sequencing was carried out using CD4+ T cells sorted from blood. The receptors come from a woman in her late teens or twenties in good health.

V is TRBV20-1 and J is TRBJ2-3; D gene unclear. Trimming cost V 5 bases and J 0 bases, with 9 bases left between them. Germline values: CDR1 DFQATT, CDR2 SNEGSKA (reference sequence). The CDR3 runs to 13 residues. The CDR3 reads CSASPASTDTQYF. In DNA form, the CDR3 reads TGCAGTGCTTCGCCCGCGAGCACAGATACGCAGTATTTT.

J is TRBJ2-5 and V is TRBV20-1; unclear D gene. Per the germline V gene, CDR1 is DFQATT and CDR2 is SNEGSKA (reference sequence). The CDR3 consists of 10 residues. CDR3 residues: CRVGRETQYF. CDR3 nucleotides: TGCAGAGTTGGTAGGGAGACCCAGTACTTC.

J is TRBJ2-7 and V is TRBV7-2, with 9 bases matching TRBD2. The CDR3 runs 16 residues. V gave up 2 bases and J gave up 3 bases; unmatched junction bases: 8. Germline values: CDR1 SGHTA, CDR2 FQGNSA. CDR3 coding DNA: TGTGCCAGCAGCTTAATCCCGGGACTAGCACGCTACGAGCAGTACTTC. It codes for CASSLIPGLARYEQYF.

For the CDR3, the DNA is TGTGCCAGCAGCTTACGTTTGACTAGCGGGTACTCGGGGGATACGCAGTATTTT. Translating gives CASSLRLTSGYSGDTQYF. The chain has TRBV11-1 and TRBJ2-3; TRBD2 agrees at 10 bases. CDR1 is SGHAT and CDR2 is FQDESV in the germline V gene (reference sequence). This CDR3 region has 18 residues. V shed 2 bases and J 6 bases; nucleotides not matched to a gene: 14.

This clonotype was observed a few times. The V call is TRBV6-1, the J call TRBJ2-1; D perhaps matches TRBD1 (5 bases). The CDR3 totals 15 residues. V was trimmed by 5 bases and J by 4 bases, leaving 15 bases between them. Germline V gene sequence: CDR1 MNHNS, CDR2 SASEGT. CDR3 sequence: CASSPDTISYNEQFF. CDR3 nucleotides: TGTGCCAGCAGTCCGGACACTATTTCATACAATGAGCAGTTCTTC.

This clonotype was observed a few times. The chain carries TRBV5-5 and TRBJ2-1; the D gene is possibly TRBD1 (6 bases). The germline CDR1 and CDR2 sequences are SGHKS and YYEKEE (reference sequence). The CDR3 is made up of 13 amino acids. Deletions cut 1 base from V and 8 bases from J, with 10 bases between. CDR3 sequence: CASSLRTEYEQFF. The CDR3 coding sequence is TGTGCCAGCAGCTTGCGGACAGAATATGAGCAGTTCTTC. The whole variable domain, remainder taken from reference TRBV5-5 and TRBJ2-1, is DAGVTQSPTHLIKTRGQQVTLRCSPISGHKSVSWYQQVLGQGPQFIFQYYEKEERGRGNFPDRFSARQFPNYSSELNVNALLLGDSALYLCASSLRTEYEQFFGPGTRLTVL.

The chain recombines TRBV10-2 with TRBJ1-5; perhaps TRBD1 as D (6 bases). There are 14 residues in the CDR3. Germline V CDR1 and CDR2: WSHSY, SAAADI. V was shortened by 8 bases and J by 3 bases, with 14 bases between the two germline ends. This CDR3 is CASSTGRINQPQHF. In DNA form, the CDR3 reads TGCGCCAGCTCGACAGGAAGGATCAATCAGCCCCAGCATTTT.

V gene TRBV7-7 combines with J gene TRBJ2-3; tentative D call: TRBD1 (5 bases). Germline V gives CDR1 SSHAT, CDR2 FNYEAQ (reference sequence). Trimming stripped 5 bases from V and 4 bases from J, with 10 bases between. CDR3 length: 13 residues. CDR3 sequence reads: CASSIQGSDTQYF. The DNA for the CDR3 is TGTGCCAGCAGCATCCAGGGTTCAGATACGCAGTATTTT.

V is TRBV20-1 and J is TRBJ2-6; D is ambiguous. The germline gives CDR1 DFQATT, CDR2 SNEGSKA (reference sequence). The V and J ends lost 3 bases and 4 bases respectively, with 16 bases between them. CDR3 length: 16 residues. CDR3 nucleotide sequence: TGCAGTGCTAGCTCTGGTTTGACTCACGGGGCCAACGTCCTGACTTTC. It yields the protein CSASSGLTHGANVLTF.

The chain uses TRBV6-5 and TRBJ1-5; 11 nucleotides align to TRBD1. V was pared by 4 bases and J by 7 bases, with 3 bases of the junction left unmatched. Germline assignment: CDR1 MNHEY and CDR2 SVGAGI. The CDR3 covers 14 residues. CDR3 protein: CASSFGTGGQPQHF. The CDR3 DNA follows: TGTGCCAGCAGTTTTGGGACAGGGGGACAGCCCCAGCATTTT.

V gene TRBV10-3 combines with J gene TRBJ2-7, with TRBD2 matching 7 bases. The germline V gene encodes CDR1 ENHRY and CDR2 SYGVKD. V lost 6 bases, J lost 2 bases, and 10 bases stayed unmatched. The CDR3 is made up of 15 amino acids. The CDR3 protein is CAISDRASGTYEQYF. The CDR3 bases are TGTGCCATCAGCGACCGGGCTAGCGGAACCTACGAGCAGTACTTC.

This clonotype has more than one count but fewer than ten. The CDR3 coding sequence is TGTGCCAGCACCCCGGACACGGGCGAGGGCTACACCTTC. Protein product: CASTPDTGEGYTF. This chain links TRBV12-3 or TRBV12-4 with TRBJ1-2, with D perhaps TRBD1 (5 bases). The CDR3 loop spans 13 amino acids. V shed 7 bases and J shed 8 bases, with 17 bases lying between them.

V is TRBV9 and J is TRBJ2-1, with unresolved D. The V gene lost 0 bases and the J gene lost 4 bases, with 8 bases spanning the gap. There are 14 residues in the CDR3. Germline CDR1 and CDR2: SGDLS and YYNGEE. The CDR3 is CASSVGWIYNEQFF. CDR3 in DNA: TGTGCCAGCAGCGTAGGGTGGATTTACAATGAGCAGTTCTTC.

This clonotype was counted between two and nine times. The V gene is TRBV5-1, the J gene TRBJ2-7, with a weak D call TRBD1 (6 bases). The CDR3 totals 15 residues. The germline gives CDR1 SGHRS, CDR2 YFSETQ. Trimming shortened V by 0 bases and J by 6 bases, and 16 bases separated the two germline ends. Here the CDR3 DNA reads TGCGCCAGCAGCTTGGTAGGGGGTGGACGGGTCGAGCAGTACTTC. It encodes CASSLVGGGRVEQYF.